These 26 T cell receptor beta chains were sequenced from one sample in a study of cytomegalovirus exposure and HLA in healthy donors. Vbeta (60) and Jbeta (13) primers were used in the PCR. Libraries were prepared by immunoSEQ multiplex PCR; TCRdb keeps only in-frame clonotypes and omits some of them. The data hold about 180,000 clones, with about four fifths observed a single time. Sequencing was done on a sample of PBMCs. The receptor source for this set is a male donor in good health and CMV-seronegative.

The V gene is TRBV28, the J gene TRBJ2-1, with TRBD2 identical over 8 bases. The germline V gene has CDR1 MDHEN and CDR2 SYDVKM. V lost 6 bases and J lost 2; bases outside the gene matches: 12. This CDR3 has 17 amino acids. CDR3 coding DNA: TGTGCCAGCAGGCGGACTAGCTTTTCTGGACCCTACAATGAGCAGTTCTTC. Encoded protein: CASRRTSFSGPYNEQFF.

V usage is TRBV28 and J usage is TRBJ2-3; 8 bases fit TRBD2. Looked up from germline, CDR1 is MDHEN and CDR2 is SYDVKM. The CDR3 extends over 12 amino acids. The trim removed 5 bases at V and 14 bases at J, leaving 9 bases unmatched. The CDR3 loop is CASSVRLASPYF. The CDR3, as DNA: TGTGCCAGCAGTGTAAGACTAGCGTCCCCGTATTTT. The variable domain in full, with the rest retrieved from reference TRBV28 and TRBJ2-3, is DVKVTQSSRYLVKRTGEKVFLECVQDMDHENMFWYRQDPGLGLRLIYFSYDVKMKEKGDIPEGYSVSREKKERFSLILESASTNQTSMYLCASSVRLASPYFGPGTRLTVL.

V and J are TRBV28 and TRBJ1-5, with D perhaps matching TRBD1 (6 bases). Trimming stripped 0 bases from V and 3 bases from J, with 12 bases between. CDR1 is MDHEN, CDR2 SYDVKM, per germline. This CDR3 is 16 amino acids long. DNA for the CDR3: TGTGCCAGCAGTTTATGGGGGCGGGGGCCCAATCAGCCCCAGCATTTT. Amino acid sequence: CASSLWGRGPNQPQHF.

The chain uses TRBV28 and TRBJ1-5; D is undetermined. V lost 8 bases, J lost 2 bases, and 13 bases lay in between. CDR1 is MDHEN and CDR2 is SYDVKM in the germline V gene. The CDR3 covers 14 residues. The chain's CDR3 is CASARGSGNQPQHF. In DNA form, the CDR3 reads TGTGCCAGCGCCCGAGGGTCGGGCAATCAGCCCCAGCATTTT.

This sequence joins TRBV30 and TRBJ1-5, with D possibly TRBD1 on 6 matching bases. In germline, CDR1 is GTSNPN, CDR2 SVGIG (reference sequence). The CDR3 covers 15 residues. Deletions cut 0 bases from V and 4 bases from J, with 13 bases between. In nucleotides, the CDR3 is TGTGCCTGGAGTGTCTTCGGGACAACTAATCAGCCCCAGCATTTT. This gives the protein CAWSVFGTTNQPQHF.

The chain has TRBV6-5 and TRBJ2-7, with D unclear. V dropped 7 bases and J dropped 0 bases, with 10 bases sitting between them. The length of the CDR3 is 13 residues. CDR1 and CDR2 (germline): MNHEY, SVGAGI. CDR3 sequence reads: CASTSRSSYEQYF. The CDR3 DNA reads as TGTGCCAGCACCTCCCGTAGCTCCTACGAGCAGTACTTC.

The genes are TRBV15 and TRBJ2-4; 10 nucleotides line up with TRBD1. Germline V CDR1 and CDR2: LNHNV, YYDKDF (reference sequence). The J segment lost 2 bases and the V segment lost 3 bases, leaving 13 bases of the junction unmatched. CDR3 length equals 19 residues. CDR3 sequence: CATSRSRDRGMRPKNIQYF. The CDR3 DNA reads TGTGCCACCAGCAGGTCCCGGGACAGGGGTATGCGGCCCAAAAACATTCAGTACTTC. Based on the CDR3 plus reference TRBV15 and TRBJ2-4, the full variable domain is DAMVIQNPRYQVTQFGKPVTLSCSQTLNHNVMYWYQQKSSQAPKLLFHYYDKDFNNEADTPDNFQSRRPNTSFCFLDIRSPGLGDTAMYLCATSRSRDRGMRPKNIQYFGAGTRLSVL.

The chain recombines TRBV6-5 with TRBJ2-7; the D gene is possibly TRBD1 (5 bases). Germline V gene lookup returns CDR1 MNHEY and CDR2 SVGAGI. V lost 6 bases and J 2 bases, leaving 14 bases between the germline ends. The CDR3 spans 14 residues. CDR3 region: CASSSFDRAYEQYF. In DNA, the CDR3 is TGTGCCAGCAGCTCTTTTGACAGAGCCTACGAGCAGTACTTC.

This sequence joins TRBV18 and TRBJ2-2; 12 bases map to TRBD2. CDR3 length equals 19 residues. V trimming: 3 bases; J trimming: 0 bases; junction bases outside the gene matches: 8. The germline CDR1 and CDR2 sequences are KGHSH and LQKENI. In DNA, the CDR3 is TGTGCCAGCTCACCGCGGACTAGCGGGATTCTTTCGAACACCGGGGAGCTGTTTTTT. This encodes CASSPRTSGILSNTGELFF.

The J gene is TRBJ2-1, the V gene TRBV11-2; D call uncertain. Germline V CDR1 and CDR2: SGHAT, FQNNGV. The CDR3 spans 13 residues. Trimming stripped 1 base from V and 9 bases from J, with 10 bases between. The CDR3 here is CASSLGGWVEQFF. The CDR3 bases are TGTGCCAGCAGCTTAGGAGGTTGGGTTGAGCAGTTCTTC.

This clone was seen a few times. This rearrangement joins TRBV6-5 to TRBJ1-4; D is uncertain. The CDR3 runs to 16 residues. Trimming cost V 4 bases and J 2 bases, with 14 bases left between them. From germline, CDR1 is MNHEY and CDR2 SVGAGI. The CDR3 region is CASSFHDRGTNEKLFF. CDR3 sequence (DNA): TGTGCCAGCAGTTTTCACGACCGGGGTACTAATGAAAAACTGTTTTTT.

The chain is built from TRBV11-2 and TRBJ1-1; TRBD1 might be the D (5 bases). This CDR3 is built from 14 residues. Trimming removed 5 bases from V and 1 base from J, with 11 bases in between. Germline CDR1 is SGHAT and CDR2 is FQNNGV. This CDR3 reads CASSQWGGNTEAFF. The CDR3 DNA sequence: TGTGCCAGCAGCCAGTGGGGGGGGAACACTGAAGCTTTCTTT.

The chain recombines TRBV5-3 with TRBJ1-5, with D perhaps TRBD1 (6 bases). TRBV5-3 is an ORF, with its function uncertain. Trimming took 0 bases from V and 9 from J, leaving 19 bases between them. This CDR3 has 16 residues. Written as DNA, the CDR3 is TGTGCCAGAAGCTTGGTTGGGGGGGGGCGGGGTTGGCCCCAGCATTTT. Translating it yields CARSLVGGGRGWPQHF.

The V and J genes are TRBV21-1 and TRBJ2-7; TRBD1 is the table's D call and was not checked against the DNA. TRBV21-1 is labeled a pseudogene. The CDR3 is made up of 16 amino acids. The CDR3 here is CASSKGFRGPFYEQYF. In nucleotides, the CDR3 is TGTGCCAGCAGCAAAGGTTTCAGGGGGCCGTTCTACGAGCAGTACTTC.

The V call is TRBV6-5, the J call TRBJ1-5; 7 nucleotides line up with TRBD1. This CDR3 spans 14 amino acids. From germline, CDR1 is MNHEY and CDR2 SVGAGI. The V and J ends lost 0 bases and 9 bases, in that order; junction bases with no gene match: 5. The chain's CDR3 is CASSYSQQGMPQHF. The CDR3 coding sequence is TGTGCCAGCAGTTACTCCCAACAGGGGATGCCCCAGCATTTT.

The chain recombines TRBV18 with TRBJ1-1; weak D call: TRBD1 (6 bases). CDR3 length: 14 amino acids. Germline V lookup: CDR1 KGHSH, CDR2 LQKENI. Trimming stripped 4 bases from V and 3 bases from J, with 12 bases between. CDR3 loop: CASSQRAGDTEAFF. Written as DNA, the CDR3 is TGTGCCAGCTCACAACGGGCAGGGGACACTGAAGCTTTCTTT.

V and J are TRBV18 and TRBJ1-5; no reliable D call. CDR3 size: 14 residues. With 3 bases removed from V and 4 bases from J, the gap between germline ends came to 10 bases. In germline, CDR1 is KGHSH, CDR2 LQKENI. The CDR3 DNA reads TGTGCCAGCTCACCGGGAGGGCGAAATCAGCCCCAGCATTTT. Its translation is CASSPGGRNQPQHF.

The chain links TRBV5-6 to TRBJ1-1; 10 nucleotides match TRBD1. Germline V CDR1 and CDR2: SGHDT, YYEEEE. The CDR3 contains 14 residues. The V and J ends lost 2 bases and 4 bases, in that order; junction bases with no gene match: 2. The CDR3 nucleotides read TGTGCCAGCAGCTTTGACAGGGGGCGCACTGAAGCTTTCTTT. Its translation: CASSFDRGRTEAFF.

The chain carries TRBV27 and TRBJ1-3, with D perhaps matching TRBD1 (5 bases). Germline CDR1 is MNHEY and CDR2 is SMNVEV (reference sequence). The V end lost 6 bases, the J end lost 2 bases, and 14 bases lay between the germline ends. The CDR3 runs to 15 residues. The CDR3 protein is CASRIGGGAGNTIYF. The CDR3 DNA follows: TGTGCCAGCAGGATAGGCGGGGGGGCTGGAAACACCATATATTTT.

This clone came up a few times. The rearrangement links TRBV7-3 to TRBJ2-1; TRBD2 agrees at 7 bases. V shed 4 bases and J 0 bases; nucleotides not matched to a gene: 6. Germline V gene sequence: CDR1 SGHTA, CDR2 FQGTGA. The CDR3 is 16 amino acids. CDR3 DNA sequence: TGTGCCAGCAGCTGGAGCGGGATTAGCTCCTACAATGAGCAGTTCTTC. Encoded protein: CASSWSGISSYNEQFF. Complete variable domain (other parts from reference TRBV7-3 and TRBJ2-1): GAGVSQTPSNKVTEKGKYVELRCDPISGHTALYWYRQSLGQGPEFLIYFQGTGAADDSGLPNDRFFAVRPEGSVSTLKIQRTERGDSAVYLCASSWSGISSYNEQFFGPGTRLTVL.

This clone was counted only a few times. The junction departs from the called germline gene at one end, perhaps through a read error. The rearrangement uses TRBV6-1 and TRBJ1-2; a weak D match, TRBD1 (6 bases). CDR3 length: 15 amino acids. The germline gives CDR1 MNHNS, CDR2 SASEGT. Written as DNA, the CDR3 is TGTACCAGCAATCGGGAAACAGGGCTAAACTATGGCTACACCTTC. Translated, it gives CTSNRETGLNYGYTF.

The V and J genes are TRBV28 and TRBJ2-1; no clear D gene. V was cut by 6 bases and J by 0 bases, with 9 bases left in between. CDR1 is MDHEN, CDR2 SYDVKM, per germline. The CDR3 is 14 amino acids. CDR3 nucleotides: TGTGCCAGCAGAACAGTGAGCTCCTACAATGAGCAGTTCTTC. This encodes CASRTVSSYNEQFF.

The gene calls are TRBV2 and TRBJ2-7; unclear D gene. Between the trimmed V and J ends, which lost 7 bases and 4 bases, there was a span of 17 bases. The CDR3 contains 14 residues. The germline CDR1 and CDR2 sequences are SNHLY and FYNNEI. CDR3 amino acids: CASTLSYTNYEQYF. For the CDR3, the DNA is TGTGCCAGCACCCTATCTTATACCAATTACGAGCAGTACTTC.

This clone was found a few times. The chain joins TRBV7-8 to TRBJ1-2, with TRBD1 as a possible D gene (5 bases). Germline CDR1 and CDR2: SGHVS and FQNEAQ. The CDR3 consists of 14 residues. V dropped 0 bases and J dropped 8 bases, with 13 bases sitting between them. The CDR3 sequence: CASSLAGALGGYTF. The DNA for the CDR3 is TGTGCCAGCAGCTTAGCTGGGGCCCTCGGAGGCTACACCTTC.

V and J are TRBV6-6 and TRBJ1-6; 7 bases match TRBD1. Germline lookup yields CDR1 MNHNY and CDR2 SVGAGI (reference sequence). The CDR3 extends over 15 amino acids. With V trimmed by 6 bases and J by 4 bases, 6 bases remained unmatched. In DNA, the CDR3 is TGTGCCAGCAGCATCGAGACAGGGTATAATTCACCCCTCCACTTT. This sequence encodes CASSIETGYNSPLHF.

The chain couples TRBV6-5 to TRBJ1-6; 7 bases are shared with TRBD1. The CDR3 has 14 amino acids. Germline V gives CDR1 MNHEY, CDR2 SVGAGI. Germline trimming cut 2 bases from V and 7 bases from J; bases unmatched to any gene: 2. DNA for the CDR3: TGTGCCAGCAGTTACAGGGGACAGAATTCACCCCTCCACTTT. As protein: CASSYRGQNSPLHF.